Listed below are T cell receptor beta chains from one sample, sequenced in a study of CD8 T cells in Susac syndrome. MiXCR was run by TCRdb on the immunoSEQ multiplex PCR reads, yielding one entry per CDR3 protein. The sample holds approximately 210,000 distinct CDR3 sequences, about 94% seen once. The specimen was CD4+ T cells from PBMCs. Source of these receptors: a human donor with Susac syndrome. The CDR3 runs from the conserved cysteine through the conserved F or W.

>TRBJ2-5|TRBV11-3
CASSLDPTKETQYF
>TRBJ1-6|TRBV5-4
CASSLGLGNSPLHF
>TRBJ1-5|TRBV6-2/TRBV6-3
CASNMDLRGQPQHF
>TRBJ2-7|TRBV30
CAWEDSLSYEQYF
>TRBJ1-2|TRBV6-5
CASSPGRSNYGYTF
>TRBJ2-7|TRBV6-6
CASSSGTLAYEQYF
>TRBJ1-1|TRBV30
CAWRGQAEAFF
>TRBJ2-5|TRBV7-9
CASSPEYF
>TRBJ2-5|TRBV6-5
CATSPGGGETQYF
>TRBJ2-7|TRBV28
CASSPGGPGDHEQYF
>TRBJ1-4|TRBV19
CASSPNPWGEKLFF